The 19 T cell receptor beta chains in this list originate from one sample, sequenced in a study of blood T cell repertoires in COVID-19. Measured with immunoSEQ multiplex PCR; TCRdb has only the in-frame clones, and not every one. The sample consists of around 69,000 clones, about four fifths of them appearing once. The sample taken for sequencing was peripheral blood. All receptors come from a man aged 45-60 years with active COVID-19.

V usage is TRBV15 and J usage is TRBJ1-1; 7 positions agree with TRBD1. In germline, CDR1 is LNHNV, CDR2 YYDKDF (reference sequence). CDR3 length equals 14 residues. Trimming removed 5 bases from V and 7 bases from J; junction bases left unmatched: 10. This chain's CDR3 is CATSSRDSLIEAFF. As DNA, the CDR3 is TGTGCCACCAGCTCCCGGGACAGTTTGATTGAAGCTTTCTTT.

The count of this clone is one. The V and J genes are TRBV30 and TRBJ1-4, with D possibly TRBD1 on 5 matching bases. The CDR3 sequence is 13 residues long. In germline, CDR1 is GTSNPN, CDR2 SVGIG (reference sequence). The V gene lost 3 bases and the J gene lost 4 bases, with 9 bases spanning the gap. In nucleotides, the CDR3 is TGTGCCTGGAGAAGGGACTTTAATGAAAAACTGTTTTTT. This encodes CAWRRDFNEKLFF.

The V gene is TRBV7-2, the J gene TRBJ2-1, with D maybe TRBD2 (6 bases). V shed 5 bases and J shed 2 bases, with 13 bases lying between them. CDR3 length: 15 residues. The V gene's germline CDR1 is SGHTA and CDR2 FQGNSA. The CDR3 spells CASSVSGEAYNEQFF. The CDR3 nucleotides are TGTGCCAGCAGCGTGAGTGGGGAGGCCTACAATGAGCAGTTCTTC.

This chain joins TRBV7-8 and TRBJ1-3; 7 nucleotides line up with TRBD1. Trimming at V came to 5 bases and at J to 0 bases, leaving 16 bases not matched to a gene. The CDR3 totals 19 residues. CDR1 is SGHVS, CDR2 FQNEAQ, per germline. The CDR3 loop is CASSPIPRQGLDSGNTIYF. CDR3 bases: TGTGCCAGCAGCCCCATACCACGACAGGGTTTGGACTCTGGAAACACCATATATTTT.

This rearrangement joins TRBV2 to TRBJ2-5, with 7 bases identical to TRBD1. Trimming removed 4 bases from V and 3 bases from J; junction bases left unmatched: 2. The CDR3 is 13 residues long. Per the germline V gene, CDR1 is SNHLY and CDR2 is FYNNEI. The CDR3 region has the DNA TGTGCCAGCAGTGGGCAGGGGGAAGAGACCCAGTACTTC. Its translation: CASSGQGEETQYF.

This chain uses TRBV18 with TRBJ2-4; TRBD2 might be the D (6 bases). The CDR3 extends over 16 amino acids. Per the germline V gene, CDR1 is KGHSH and CDR2 is LQKENI. The germline V and J ends were trimmed by 3 bases and 0 bases, with 12 bases remaining between them. The CDR3 DNA reads as TGTGCCAGCTCACCCGGGACTCTCATAGCCAAAAACATTCAGTACTTC. Translated, it gives CASSPGTLIAKNIQYF.

J is TRBJ2-3 and V is TRBV6-1; 10 bases are shared with TRBD2. The CDR3 is 16 residues long. Trimming took 1 base from V and 6 from J; bases not matched to a gene: 7. The germline V gene encodes CDR1 MNHNS and CDR2 SASEGT. The CDR3 DNA sequence: TGTGCCAGCAGTGAAGGACTAGCGGGCCCCCTGGATACGCAGTATTTT. Encoded protein: CASSEGLAGPLDTQYF.

In DNA, the CDR3 is TGTGCCAGCAGCTTCCTGGGACAGGAGGGCGGAAACACCATATATTTT. Protein product: CASSFLGQEGGNTIYF. The V and J genes are TRBV7-9 and TRBJ1-3, with 8 bases lining up with TRBD1. This CDR3 is built from 16 residues. Germline-derived CDR1 and CDR2 are SEHNR and FQNEAQ (reference sequence). V trimming: 3 bases; J trimming: 4 bases; junction bases outside the gene matches: 8.

V gene TRBV5-4 combines with J gene TRBJ2-3, with 8 bases aligning to TRBD1. V dropped 4 bases and J dropped 8; count of bases not matched to a gene: 6. CDR3 length: 13 residues. In germline, CDR1 is SGHNT, CDR2 YYREEE (reference sequence). CDR3 nucleotides: TGTGCCAGCAGCCTCACAGGGGGAGGTACGCAGTATTTT. As protein: CASSLTGGGTQYF.

The chain carries TRBV4-2 and TRBJ2-3, with TRBD2 matching over 12 bases. CDR1 and CDR2 from the germline V gene are LGHNA and YNFKEQ. The ends lost 4 bases at V and 4 bases at J; junction bases unmatched: 6. This CDR3 has 16 residues. The CDR3 is CASSPRTSGTADTQYF. As DNA, the CDR3 is TGTGCCAGCAGCCCAAGGACTAGCGGGACGGCAGATACGCAGTATTTT.

The rearrangement uses TRBV2 and TRBJ1-4; 10 bases fit TRBD1. Unmatched junction bases numbered 4, after V lost 3 bases and J lost 6 bases. CDR1 and CDR2 from the germline V gene are SNHLY and FYNNEI. This CDR3 spans 15 amino acids. CDR3: CASSEAGQGYEKLFF. CDR3 in DNA: TGTGCCAGCAGTGAGGCGGGACAGGGGTATGAAAAACTGTTTTTT.

J is TRBJ1-1 and V is TRBV23-1; TRBD1 agrees at 7 bases. TRBV23-1 qualifies as an ORF whose function is uncertain. Trimming at V came to 6 bases and at J to 2 bases, leaving 6 bases not matched to a gene. CDR3 length equals 14 residues. The CDR3 DNA is TGCGCCAGCAGACTCGGGACAGATAACACTGAAGCTTTCTTT. It encodes CASRLGTDNTEAFF.

V is TRBV23-1 and J is TRBJ2-7; no firm D call. TRBV23-1 is an ORF for which the function is uncertain. The V end lost 0 bases, the J end lost 5 bases, and 26 bases lay between the germline ends. There are 19 residues in the CDR3. CDR3 region: CASSQSRPVEAHSPHEQYF. CDR3 sequence (DNA): TGCGCCAGCAGTCAATCCCGCCCAGTCGAGGCACACTCTCCCCACGAGCAGTACTTC.

The J gene is TRBJ1-5, the V gene TRBV6-6, with D hard to call. Germline loops: CDR1 MNHNY, CDR2 SVGAGI (reference sequence). V lost 2 bases to trimming and J lost 3 bases, with 8 bases between them. There are 14 residues in the CDR3. The CDR3 DNA reads as TGTGCCAGCAGTTACGAGGCCCCCAATCAGCCCCAGCATTTT. Translating it yields CASSYEAPNQPQHF.

V is TRBV3-1 (or the pseudogene TRBV3-2) and J is TRBJ1-1; D may be TRBD1 (5 bases). The CDR3 has 14 amino acids. CDR1 LGHDT and CDR2 YNNKEL come from the germline V gene (reference sequence). The V end was cut by 0 bases, the J end by 3 bases, with 8 bases between. CDR3: CASSQDEGDTEAFF. CDR3 nucleotide sequence: TGTGCCAGCAGCCAAGATGAAGGGGACACTGAAGCTTTCTTT.

The rearrangement links TRBV6-2 or TRBV6-3 to TRBJ1-6; 9 bases agree with TRBD1. Germline lookup yields CDR1 MNHEY and CDR2 SVGEGT. The ends lost 4 bases at V and 8 bases at J; junction bases unmatched: 3. The CDR3 loop spans 14 amino acids. In nucleotides, the CDR3 is TGTGCCAGCAGTTCGGACAGGGGAGATTCACCCCTCCACTTT. Protein: CASSSDRGDSPLHF.

The chain recombines TRBV6-2 or TRBV6-3 with TRBJ2-5; TRBD2 aligns across 8 bases. The V gene's germline CDR1 is MNHEY and CDR2 SVGEGT. This CDR3 comprises 16 residues. J gave up 4 bases and V 5 bases, and 12 bases lay outside the gene matches. CDR3 nucleotide sequence: TGTGCCAGCAGTAACACCGTAGCGGGGTCGGCAGAGACCCAGTACTTC. Translated: CASSNTVAGSAETQYF.

The chain recombines TRBV5-4 with TRBJ2-3; D may be TRBD1 (6 bases). CDR1 and CDR2 from the germline V gene are SGHNT and YYREEE (reference sequence). Trimming stripped 5 bases from V and 2 bases from J, with 9 bases between. The CDR3 has 13 amino acids. CDR3 DNA: TGTGCCAGCAGTACAGGGATCACAGATACGCAGTATTTT. This sequence encodes CASSTGITDTQYF. Combining the CDR3 with reference TRBV5-4 and TRBJ2-3 gives the whole variable domain ETGVTQSPTHLIKTRGQQVTLRCSSQSGHNTVSWYQQALGQGPQFIFQYYREEENGRGNFPPRFSGLQFPNYSSELNVNALELDDSALYLCASSTGITDTQYFGPGTRLTVL.

The chain recombines TRBV7-2 with TRBJ2-3, with 10 bases fitting TRBD2. J was trimmed by 4 bases and V by 6 bases; bases with no gene match: 4. Germline CDR1 and CDR2: SGHTA and FQGNSA. The CDR3 consists of 14 residues. CDR3 nucleotide sequence: TGTGCCAGCAGAGCGGGGGGGGCGTCAGATACGCAGTATTTT. It translates to CASRAGGASDTQYF.